A selection of T cell receptor beta chains follows, all from one sample in a study of CD8 T cells in Susac syndrome. Each CDR3 protein is one row after TCRdb ran MiXCR on the immunoSEQ multiplex PCR reads. The table lists some 100,000 distinct CDR3 sequences, 90% to 95% of them singletons. Sequences were obtained from CD4+ T cells from PBMCs. The receptors shown here come from a human donor with multiple sclerosis. Both conserved end residues are part of each CDR3. The order of the fields is clone size, J gene, V gene, D gene, CDR3 protein, CDR3 DNA. D genes are given only for firm matches. Size values are once, few and many counts, or a class for expanded clones, and some rows have none.

-,TRBJ2-7,TRBV5-6,-,CASSFTQRGGYEQYF,TGTGCCAGCAGCTTCACGCAAAGAGGTGGCTACGAGCAGTACTTC
-,TRBJ2-1,TRBV3-1,-,CASSQFSLAPNNEQFF,TGTGCCAGCAGCCAATTCTCACTAGCACCTAACAATGAGCAGTTCTTC
-,TRBJ2-3,TRBV5-6,-,CASTLGSFTDTQYF,TGTGCCAGCACCCTGGGGAGTTTCACAGATACGCAGTATTTT
-,TRBJ2-4,TRBV5-1,TRBD1,CASFRTGNIQYF,TGCGCCAGCTTCCGGACAGGAAACATTCAGTACTTC
-,TRBJ2-1,TRBV12-3/TRBV12-4,-,CASSSKSGTVYNEQFF,TGTGCCAGCAGTTCCAAATCCGGGACCGTCTACAATGAGCAGTTCTTC
-,TRBJ2-1,TRBV6-5,-,CASSYGGRYNEQFF,TGTGCCAGCAGTTACGGAGGACGGTACAATGAGCAGTTCTTC
-,TRBJ1-1,TRBV29-1,-,CSVPGTENTEAFF,TGCAGCGTCCCCGGGACGGAGAACACTGAAGCTTTCTTT
-,TRBJ1-2,TRBV5-1,-,CASSQATGGGNYGYTF,TGCGCCAGCAGCCAGGCTACAGGAGGTGGGAACTATGGCTACACCTTC
-,TRBJ2-5,TRBV29-1,-,CSVEPSLGGAQYF,TGCAGCGTTGAACCCTCCCTAGGGGGGGCCCAGTACTTC
-,TRBJ1-1,TRBV3-1,TRBD1,CASSPAPGGEAFF,TGTGCCAGCAGCCCGGCCCCAGGGGGAGAAGCTTTCTTT
-,TRBJ2-7,TRBV12-3/TRBV12-4,-,CASRPRASPYEQYF,TGTGCCAGCAGGCCGAGGGCCTCACCTTACGAGCAGTACTTC
-,TRBJ1-6,TRBV5-6,-,CASSLGILEDSPLHF,TGTGCCAGCAGCTTGGGGATCCTTGAGGATTCACCCCTCCACTTT
-,TRBJ1-6,TRBV27,-,CASKPGKYNSPLHF,TGTGCCAGCAAGCCGGGAAAGTATAATTCACCCCTCCACTTT
-,TRBJ2-5,TRBV5-6,-,CASSGEVWIDQYF,TGTGCCAGCAGCGGCGAGGTATGGATTGACCAGTACTTC
-,TRBJ2-2,TRBV12-3/TRBV12-4,TRBD2,CASTLGGGALNTGELFF,TGTGCCAGCACCCTTGGCGGGGGGGCTTTGAACACCGGGGAGCTGTTTTTT
-,TRBJ2-5,TRBV25-1,-,CASSDRPGAGETQYF,TGTGCCAGCAGTGATAGGCCGGGGGCGGGGGAGACCCAGTACTTC
-,TRBJ1-1,TRBV28,TRBD1,CASSLDRGWGEAFF,TGTGCCAGCAGCCTGGACAGGGGATGGGGTGAAGCTTTCTTT
-,TRBJ2-3,TRBV7-2,TRBD2,CASTPRGGGNTDTQYF,TGTGCCAGCACCCCCCGCGGCGGGGGGAACACAGATACGCAGTATTTT
-,TRBJ2-6,TRBV7-8,TRBD1,CASSFRDRAIAGANVLTF,TGTGCCAGCAGCTTCCGGGACAGGGCTATAGCTGGGGCCAACGTCCTGACTTTC
-,TRBJ1-6,TRBV9,TRBD1,CASSDRDSNSPLHF,TGTGCCAGCAGCGACCGGGACAGTAATTCACCCCTCCACTTT
-,TRBJ1-2,TRBV27,-,CASGQGYYGYTF,TGTGCCAGCGGTCAGGGATACTATGGCTACACCTTC
once,TRBJ1-4,TRBV19,-,CASKVTWGTNEKLFF,TGTGCCAGTAAGGTAACCTGGGGAACTAATGAAAAACTGTTTTTT
-,TRBJ2-1,TRBV3-1,TRBD2,CASSQAPGGQRFF,TGTGCCAGCAGCCAAGCCCCGGGGGGGCAGCGGTTCTTC
-,TRBJ1-4,TRBV28,TRBD1,CASGQGVTNEKLFF,TGTGCCAGCGGACAGGGGGTGACTAATGAAAAACTGTTTTTT
-,TRBJ2-6,TRBV12-3/TRBV12-4,-,CASSSTNVLTF,TGTGCCAGCAGTTCAACCAACGTCCTGACTTTC
-,TRBJ2-1,TRBV18,TRBD2,CASSPPGLAGGEQFF,TGTGCCAGCTCACCACCCGGACTAGCGGGGGGTGAGCAGTTCTTC
-,TRBJ2-3,TRBV5-6,TRBD2,CASSPGASGDTQYF,TGTGCCAGCAGCCCAGGGGCTAGCGGGGATACGCAGTATTTT
-,TRBJ1-2,TRBV10-3,-,CAITTNYGYTF,TGTGCCATCACCACTAACTATGGCTACACCTTC
-,TRBJ2-5,TRBV18,-,CASSPQEAQYF,TGTGCCAGCTCACCCCAAGAGGCCCAGTACTTC
-,TRBJ2-7,TRBV11-2,TRBD1,CASKGQMSSYEQYF,TGTGCCAGCAAGGGACAGATGAGCTCCTACGAGCAGTACTTC
-,TRBJ1-1,TRBV27,TRBD1,CASSLSGTGWAIAEAFF,TGTGCCAGCAGTTTATCCGGGACAGGGTGGGCCATCGCAGAAGCTTTCTTT
-,TRBJ2-6,TRBV30,-,CAWATGANVLTF,TGTGCCTGGGCCACAGGGGCCAACGTCCTGACTTTC
-,TRBJ2-5,TRBV12-3/TRBV12-4,TRBD2,CASSWSGGTQETQYF,TGTGCCAGCAGTTGGAGCGGGGGTACTCAAGAGACCCAGTACTTC
-,TRBJ1-5,TRBV4-1,-,CASSQESAWWAYSNQPQHF,TGCGCCAGCAGCCAAGAGAGCGCCTGGTGGGCTTATAGCAATCAGCCCCAGCATTTT
-,TRBJ1-2,TRBV19,-,CASSGIGGYGYTF,TGTGCCAGTAGTGGGATAGGCGGCTATGGCTACACCTTC
-,TRBJ1-3,TRBV2,-,CAKQGTGSGNTIYF,TGTGCCAAACAGGGAACAGGCTCTGGAAACACCATATATTTT
-,TRBJ1-1,TRBV18,-,CASSPPIGTMNTEAFF,TGTGCCAGCTCTCCCCCGATCGGAACCATGAACACTGAAGCTTTCTTT
-,TRBJ2-1,TRBV5-4,TRBD1,CASSLGTGGNEQFF,TGTGCCAGCAGCTTGGGGACAGGGGGCAATGAGCAGTTCTTC
once,TRBJ2-7,TRBV12-3/TRBV12-4,TRBD1,CASSYRDRSREQYF,TGTGCCAGCAGTTACAGGGACAGGAGTAGGGAGCAGTACTTC
-,TRBJ1-1,TRBV5-6,TRBD1,CASSVGQSNTEAFF,TGTGCCAGCAGCGTGGGACAGTCGAACACTGAAGCTTTCTTT
-,TRBJ1-4,TRBV6-1,TRBD1,CASKDRGNEKLFF,TGTGCCAGCAAGGACAGGGGTAATGAAAAACTGTTTTTT
-,TRBJ1-3,TRBV28,TRBD1,CASSLWVGQTGNTIYF,TGTGCCAGCAGTTTATGGGTGGGACAGACTGGAAACACCATATATTTT
-,TRBJ1-2,TRBV27,-,CASSLSATYNYGYTF,TGTGCCAGCAGTTTATCGGCCACCTATAACTATGGCTACACCTTC
-,TRBJ2-1,TRBV5-1,TRBD2,CASSLAPAGGINEQFF,TGCGCCAGCAGCTTGGCTCCTGCGGGGGGGATAAATGAGCAGTTCTTC